The 31 T cell receptor beta chains below all came from one sample that was sequenced in a study of neurological immune-mediated disorders. TCRdb used MiXCR to reprocess the 5' RACE reads, holding one entry per CDR3 protein. This table has about 59,000 distinct CDR3 sequences, 3% to 4.5% appearing once. Specimen: PBMCs. These receptors were collected from a woman in her 30s with multiple sclerosis.

This clonotype occurred many times. The chain links TRBV20-1 to TRBJ2-1; TRBD1 aligns across 7 bases. The CDR3 covers 12 residues. Germline CDR1 reads DFQATT; CDR2 reads SNEGSKA (reference sequence). J lost 8 bases, V lost 4 bases, and 5 bases had no gene match. CDR3 sequence (DNA): TGCAGTGCTACGGGACAGATCCATGAGCAGTTCTTC. Amino acid sequence: CSATGQIHEQFF.

Turning to this clonotype: One end of the junction fails to match germline, which may point to a read error. The V and J genes are TRBV5-1 and TRBJ2-6, with D possibly matching TRBD1 (6 bases). The CDR3 is 19 residues long. Germline assignment: CDR1 SGHRS and CDR2 YFSETQ. In nucleotides, the CDR3 is TGCGCCAGCAGCATACTCCCGACAGGTTTTTCCTCTGGGGCCAAAGTCCTGACTTTC. Translated: CASSILPTGFSSGAKVLTF.

This clonotype showed up just a few times. One junction end disagrees with the germline gene, perhaps due to a read error. CDR3 region: CASSPGQGALSPLNF. CDR3 nucleotide sequence: TGTGCCAGCTCACCGGGACAGGGGGCACTGTCACCCCTCAACTTT. The V call is TRBV18, the J call TRBJ1-6; 12 bases are a match to TRBD1. Germline values: CDR1 KGHSH, CDR2 LQKENI. There are 15 residues in the CDR3.

In this sample, this clonotype turned up many times. The chain carries TRBV6-1 and TRBJ2-7, with 7 positions matching TRBD1. The V gene's germline CDR1 is MNHNS and CDR2 SASEGT. The CDR3 consists of 15 residues. V was clipped by 5 bases and J by 0 bases; unmatched bases: 7. The CDR3 region is CASSNARDSSYEQYF. CDR3 sequence (DNA): TGTGCCAGCAGTAACGCCCGGGACAGCTCCTACGAGCAGTACTTC.

This clonotype was picked up many times. This chain joins TRBV4-2 and TRBJ2-1; D gene ambiguous. Per germline, CDR1 LGHNA and CDR2 YNFKEQ. Deletions cut 1 base from V and 10 bases from J, with 17 bases between. The CDR3 runs 15 residues. The CDR3 bases are TGTGCCAGCAGCCAAGCGGCCTTCCAGCTTGGGGAGCAGTTCTTC. Its protein product is CASSQAAFQLGEQFF.

The sample holds many counts of this clonotype. The rearrangement links TRBV29-1 to TRBJ2-3; unclear D gene. V gave up 3 bases and J gave up 0 bases, with 7 bases separating them. The CDR3 has 13 residues. The V gene's germline CDR1 is SQVTM and CDR2 ANQGSEA. The CDR3 reads CSVDSTSTDTQYF. In DNA form, the CDR3 reads TGCAGCGTTGACAGTACTAGCACAGATACGCAGTATTTT.

This clonotype showed up many times. V usage is TRBV15 and J usage is TRBJ2-1; D is uncertain. Germline CDR1 and CDR2: LNHNV and YYDKDF (reference sequence). V was clipped by 0 bases and J by 7 bases, with 7 bases between them. The CDR3 covers 13 residues. CDR3 bases: TGTGCCACCAGCAGAGAGCAACCGAATGAGCAGTTCTTC. As protein: CATSREQPNEQFF. Looking up the rest from reference TRBV15 and TRBJ2-1 gives the full variable domain: DAMVIQNPRYQVTQFGKPVTLSCSQTLNHNVMYWYQQKSSQAPKLLFHYYDKDFNNEADTPDNFQSRRPNTSFCFLDIRSPGLGDTAMYLCATSREQPNEQFFGPGTRLTVL.

In its sample, this clonotype was seen many times. J is TRBJ2-1 and V is TRBV3-1; 12 bases map to TRBD2. The CDR3 loop spans 15 amino acids. Germline loops: CDR1 LGHDT, CDR2 YNNKEL (reference sequence). V shed 4 bases and J 7 bases; nucleotides not matched to a gene: 5. The CDR3 DNA reads TGTGCCAGCAGCCCGGGACTAGCGGGTTGGAATGAGCAGTTCTTC. Its translation: CASSPGLAGWNEQFF.

This clonotype was found many times. J is TRBJ2-3 and V is TRBV29-1; 10 bases match TRBD2. Trimming removed 4 bases from V and 1 base from J; junction bases left unmatched: 2. The CDR3 sequence is 14 residues long. Germline CDR1 SQVTM, CDR2 ANQGSEA. The CDR3, as DNA: TGCAGCGTTGCTAGCGGGAGTGGCACAGATACGCAGTATTTT. The encoded protein is CSVASGSGTDTQYF.

Many counts were recorded for this clonotype. The V and J genes are TRBV9 and TRBJ2-1, with 7 bases identical to TRBD1. In germline, CDR1 is SGDLS, CDR2 YYNGEE. The CDR3 spans 15 residues. V lost 4 bases to trimming and J lost 0 bases; unmatched junction nucleotides: 4. CDR3 amino acids: CASSPQGNSYNEQFF. CDR3 DNA sequence: TGTGCCAGCAGCCCACAGGGGAACTCCTACAATGAGCAGTTCTTC.

This clonotype was found a few times. The chain joins TRBV10-1 to TRBJ2-3, with unresolved D. Germline CDR1 and CDR2: WNHNN and SYGVQD (reference sequence). Deletions cut 3 bases from V and 4 bases from J, with 2 bases between. The CDR3 is 11 amino acids. CDR3 loop: CASSDADTQYF. CDR3 in DNA: TGCGCCAGCAGTGATGCAGATACGCAGTATTTT.

This clonotype occurred a few times. CDR3 in amino acids: CASSPTGQTIYF. In DNA, the CDR3 is TGTGCCAGCAGCCCGACGGGGCAAACCATATATTTT. This chain connects TRBV6-6 to TRBJ1-3, with D possibly matching TRBD1 (5 bases). CDR1 MNHNY and CDR2 SVGAGI come from the germline V gene (reference sequence). This CDR3 spans 12 amino acids. Trimming took off 6 bases at V and 10 bases at J, with 13 bases between the two ends.

This clonotype was counted between two and nine times. The rearrangement links TRBV27 to TRBJ1-5, with D uncertain. The V end was cut by 3 bases, the J end by 7 bases, with 13 bases between. The CDR3 is 14 residues long. Germline V lookup: CDR1 MNHEY, CDR2 SMNVEV (reference sequence). CDR3 nucleotides: TGTGCCAGCAGTTTTTTGGGGAACGGGCAGCCCCAGCATTTT. It translates to CASSFLGNGQPQHF.

This clonotype has a count of ten or more. The chain joins TRBV5-1 to TRBJ2-2; 7 bases align to TRBD2. From germline, CDR1 is SGHRS and CDR2 YFSETQ. CDR3 size: 16 residues. J lost 1 base, V lost 3 bases, and 6 bases had no gene match. The CDR3 DNA is TGCGCCAGCAGCTGGCGGCTAGCGGTGAACACCGGGGAGCTGTTTTTT. This codes for CASSWRLAVNTGELFF.

This clonotype was seen repeatedly, ten times or more. The chain recombines TRBV21-1 with TRBJ1-2. TRBV21-1 is noted as a pseudogene. This CDR3 is built from 18 residues. The CDR3 nucleotides read TGTGCCAGCAGCAAAGGGCGCCCGGGACAGCGGAAGAGCTATGGCTACACCTTC. Protein product: CASSKGRPGQRKSYGYTF.

This clonotype has at least ten counts. The chain employs TRBV5-8 and TRBJ1-2, with TRBD1 identical over 7 bases. The CDR3 totals 14 residues. The germline V gene encodes CDR1 SGHTS and CDR2 YDEGEE. V trimming: 1 base; J trimming: 7 bases; junction bases outside the gene matches: 7. CDR3 coding DNA: TGTGCCAGCAGCTTGCTGCAGGGGGGAGGTGGCTACACCTTC. It codes for CASSLLQGGGGYTF.

This clonotype was recorded at least ten times. One base away lies a much larger clone, so this may be a sequencing read error. The gene calls are TRBV29-1 and TRBJ2-6; D remains ambiguous. CDR1 and CDR2 from the germline V gene are SQVTM and ANQGSEA. With 4 bases removed from V and 1 base from J, the gap between germline ends came to 5 bases. CDR3 length equals 13 residues. The CDR3 protein is CSVAGSGANVLTF. DNA of the CDR3: TGCAGCGTTGCCGGATCTGGGGCCAACGTCCTGACTTTC.

In its sample, this clonotype was seen a few times. A much larger clone is a single base away; this may be a read error. The chain combines TRBV15 with TRBJ2-1; no firm D call. Germline CDR1 and CDR2: LNHNV and YYDKDF (reference sequence). The CDR3 spans 15 residues. Trimming removed 1 base at V and 5 bases at J, with 12 bases between. The CDR3 DNA sequence: TGTGCCACCAGCAGAGCAACGGAAAGCGACAATGAGCAGTTCTTC. Its translation is CATSRATESDNEQFF.

This clonotype was seen a few times. This chain links TRBV7-7 with TRBJ2-1, with 9 nucleotides matching TRBD2. Trimming took 5 bases from V and 0 from J; bases not matched to a gene: 8. The germline V gene has CDR1 SSHAT and CDR2 FNYEAQ (reference sequence). The CDR3 is 17 amino acids. CDR3 nucleotide sequence: TGTGCCAGCAGCCCGAACCTAGCGGGGAGCTCCTACAATGAGCAGTTCTTC. This gives the protein CASSPNLAGSSYNEQFF.

This clonotype was detected many times. This chain links TRBV27 with TRBJ2-1, with TRBD1 matching 9 bases. The CDR3 extends over 17 amino acids. CDR1 is MNHEY, CDR2 SMNVEV, per germline (reference sequence). V lost 5 bases to trimming and J lost 7 bases; unmatched junction nucleotides: 15. The DNA for the CDR3 is TGTGCCAGCAGTCCTCAGAGGGGGGACAGGGCATCGAATGAGCAGTTCTTC. This gives the protein CASSPQRGDRASNEQFF.

This clonotype was recorded a few times. Germline and junction disagree at one end, which may indicate a read error. V is TRBV5-1 and J is TRBJ1-6, with D unclear. Per the germline V gene, CDR1 is SGHRS and CDR2 is YFSETQ. The CDR3 loop spans 16 amino acids. The CDR3 spells CASSLSFGQPYSPLNF. In DNA, the CDR3 is TGCGCCAGCAGCTTGTCCTTTGGGCAGCCTTATTCACCCCTCAACTTT. Combining the CDR3 with reference TRBV5-1 and TRBJ1-6 gives the whole variable domain KAGVTQTPRYLIKTRGQQVTLSCSPISGHRSVSWYQQTPGQGLQFLFEYFSETQRNKGNFPGRFSGRQFSNSRSEMNVSTLELGDSALYLCASSLSFGQPYSPLNFGNGTRLTVT.

This clonotype occurred many times. J is TRBJ2-2 and V is TRBV7-6; TRBD2 agrees at 12 bases. This CDR3 has 16 amino acids. Trimming removed 4 bases from V and 5 bases from J; junction bases left unmatched: 5. CDR1 and CDR2 (germline): SGHVS, FNYEAQ. CDR3 sequence reads: CASSYQLAGGTGELFF. In DNA form, the CDR3 reads TGTGCCAGCAGCTATCAACTAGCGGGAGGAACCGGGGAGCTGTTTTTT. Using reference TRBV7-6 and TRBJ2-2 for the parts outside the CDR3, the full variable domain is GAGVSQSPRYKVTKRGQDVALRCDPISGHVSLYWYRQALGQGPEFLTYFNYEAQQDKSGLPNDRFSAERPEGSISTLTIQRTEQRDSAMYRCASSYQLAGGTGELFFGEGSRLTVL.

This clonotype occurred many times. J is TRBJ2-3 and V is TRBV20-1; perhaps TRBD1 as D (6 bases). CDR3 size: 14 residues. Deletions cut 3 bases from V and 2 bases from J, with 12 bases between. Germline values: CDR1 DFQATT, CDR2 SNEGSKA (reference sequence). The CDR3 protein is CSARKGVLTDTQYF. CDR3 in DNA: TGCAGTGCTAGGAAGGGGGTTCTCACAGATACGCAGTATTTT.

This clonotype was seen repeatedly, ten times or more. The V gene is TRBV6-5, the J gene TRBJ1-3; D possibly corresponds to TRBD1 (6 bases). Germline values: CDR1 MNHEY, CDR2 SVGAGI. CDR3 length equals 17 residues. V was clipped by 0 bases and J by 3 bases, with 15 bases between them. The CDR3 protein is CASSYSILTGFGNTIYF. The DNA of the CDR3 is TGTGCCAGCAGTTACTCGATCCTCACAGGGTTTGGAAACACCATATATTTT.

Concerning this clonotype: This sequence may be a read error, since a much larger clone differs from it by one base. The chain has TRBV2 and TRBJ1-1, with D possibly TRBD1 on 5 matching bases. This CDR3 contains 12 residues. Germline V gives CDR1 SNHLY, CDR2 FYNNEI. Written as DNA, the CDR3 is TGTACCAGCTCTCAGGGGAACACTGAAGCTTTCTTT. This codes for CTSSQGNTEAFF.

This clonotype has a count of ten or more. The V gene is TRBV5-1, the J gene TRBJ1-2, with TRBD1 matching over 8 bases. J lost 2 bases, V lost 6 bases, and 9 bases had no gene match. The CDR3 spans 15 residues. Germline loops: CDR1 SGHRS, CDR2 YFSETQ. DNA for the CDR3: TGCGCCAGCAAGACAGGGGAGGGAAGGAACTATGGCTACACCTTC. It yields the protein CASKTGEGRNYGYTF. The variable domain in full, completed from reference TRBV5-1 and TRBJ1-2, reads KAGVTQTPRYLIKTRGQQVTLSCSPISGHRSVSWYQQTPGQGLQFLFEYFSETQRNKGNFPGRFSGRQFSNSRSEMNVSTLELGDSALYLCASKTGEGRNYGYTFGSGTRLTVV.

This clonotype was seen repeatedly, ten times or more. The V and J genes are TRBV5-1 and TRBJ2-3; TRBD2 aligns across 10 bases. This CDR3 comprises 21 residues. Trimming removed 4 bases from V and 2 bases from J; junction bases left unmatched: 22. Germline CDR1 reads SGHRS; CDR2 reads YFSETQ. Here the CDR3 DNA reads TGCGCCAGCAGCCCCTTGGGAAGCGGGGGGGAAAAAAAGGCCCCCACAGATACGCAGTATTTT. The encoded protein is CASSPLGSGGEKKAPTDTQYF. Full variable domain (missing parts from reference TRBV5-1 and TRBJ2-3): KAGVTQTPRYLIKTRGQQVTLSCSPISGHRSVSWYQQTPGQGLQFLFEYFSETQRNKGNFPGRFSGRQFSNSRSEMNVSTLELGDSALYLCASSPLGSGGEKKAPTDTQYFGPGTRLTVL.

As concerns this clonotype: This may be a read error, as it is one base from a much larger clone. The rearrangement joins TRBV7-8 to TRBJ2-7, with D unclear. CDR1 and CDR2 (germline): SGHVS, FQNEAQ. The V end lost 8 bases, the J end lost 4 bases, and 21 bases lay between the germline ends. This CDR3 has 15 residues. CDR3: CASGLDPWGKYEQYF. The CDR3 region has the DNA TGTGCCAGCGGCCTAGATCCTTGGGGAAAATACGAGCAGTACTTC.

This clonotype has only a few counts. The chain joins TRBV20-1 to TRBJ1-1; D uncertain. Looked up from germline, CDR1 is DFQATT and CDR2 is SNEGSKA (reference sequence). The CDR3 sequence is 14 residues long. The V end lost 3 bases, the J end lost 3 bases, and 14 bases lay between the germline ends. The chain's CDR3 is CSASRPEEDTEAFF. For the CDR3, the DNA is TGCAGTGCTAGTAGACCCGAAGAGGACACTGAAGCTTTCTTT.

This clonotype was seen at least ten times. The rearrangement links TRBV5-1 to TRBJ2-3, with 12 positions matching TRBD2. With V trimmed by 1 base and J by 7 bases, 4 bases remained unmatched. Germline V gene sequence: CDR1 SGHRS, CDR2 YFSETQ. This CDR3 contains 15 residues. The CDR3 DNA follows: TGCGCCAGCAGCTTGATCGGACTAGCGGGGAATACGCAGTATTTT. It codes for CASSLIGLAGNTQYF.

At least ten counts were recorded for this clonotype. CDR3 residues: CASSSTLTYEQYF. The CDR3 nucleotides read TGCGCCAGCAGCTCGACTTTAACCTACGAGCAGTACTTC. The V call is TRBV5-1, the J call TRBJ2-7; no definite D call. Trimming removed 3 bases from V and 2 bases from J, with 9 bases in between. The germline gives CDR1 SGHRS, CDR2 YFSETQ. This CDR3 has 13 amino acids.